The 24 T cell receptor beta chains reported below all come from one sample, sequenced in a study of patients and donors after allogeneic stem cell transplantation. One entry per CDR3 protein results from TCRdb running MiXCR on the RT-PCR reads. The data show around 25,000 distinct CDR3 sequences, roughly 43% seen once. The specimen sequenced was blood, either unsorted or a sorted T cell fraction (not recorded which). The receptors originated from a human donor who was either an allogeneic HSCT recipient or a stem cell or donor lymphocyte infusion donor (not recorded which). It is not recorded whose cells these are; they may come from a transplant donor.

This clonotype occurred a few times. This chain connects TRBV7-9 to TRBJ1-1; the D is unclear. The V gene lost 3 bases and the J gene lost 1 base, with 3 bases spanning the gap. This CDR3 is 12 amino acids long. Germline V gene data show CDR1 as SEHNR and CDR2 as FQNEAQ (reference sequence). The CDR3 DNA reads as TGTGCCAGCAGCTTCGGGAACACTGAAGCTTTCTTT. This sequence encodes CASSFGNTEAFF.

Written as DNA, the CDR3 is TGTGCCAGCAGCTTAACAGCGGTGATCTACAATGAGCAGTTCTTC. Translating gives CASSLTAVIYNEQFF. The chain uses TRBV7-3 and TRBJ2-1; a weak D match, TRBD2 (5 bases). V lost 0 bases, J lost 3 bases, and 9 bases lay in between. The CDR3 runs 15 residues. In germline, CDR1 is SGHTA, CDR2 FQGTGA.

The chain employs TRBV5-1 and TRBJ1-1; TRBD1 might be the D (5 bases). CDR1 and CDR2 from the germline V gene are SGHRS and YFSETQ. The CDR3 totals 14 residues. Between the trimmed V and J ends, which lost 2 bases and 2 bases, there was a span of 10 bases. CDR3 region: CASSLQVLNTEAFF. CDR3 coding DNA: TGCGCCAGCAGCTTACAGGTGCTAAACACTGAAGCTTTCTTT.

The chain carries TRBV7-8 and TRBJ1-3; 10 nucleotides match TRBD1. Germline loops: CDR1 SGHVS, CDR2 FQNEAQ. With V trimmed by 4 bases and J by 0 bases, 6 bases remained unmatched. The CDR3 covers 17 residues. This CDR3 is CASSSGTGARSGNTIYF. The CDR3 DNA sequence: TGTGCCAGCAGCTCCGGGACAGGGGCCCGCTCTGGAAACACCATATATTTT.

This clonotype was picked up a small number of times. The rearrangement joins TRBV10-3 to TRBJ2-1, with 9 bases that match TRBD2. V gave up 6 bases and J gave up 2 bases; unmatched junction bases: 5. Per the germline V gene, CDR1 is ENHRY and CDR2 is SYGVKD. This CDR3 has 15 amino acids. DNA for the CDR3: TGTGCCATCAGGGAGGTAGCGGGGGCCTACAATGAGCAGTTCTTC. Translated, it gives CAIREVAGAYNEQFF.

This clonotype was counted between two and nine times. The CDR3 nucleotides are TGCGCCAGCAGCAGAGAGGGGTCTAGCAATCAGCCCCAGCATTTT. Translated: CASSREGSSNQPQHF. The chain couples TRBV5-1 to TRBJ1-5, with D possibly matching TRBD1 (5 bases). CDR1 is SGHRS and CDR2 is YFSETQ in the germline V gene. Trimming took 4 bases from V and 0 from J, leaving 11 bases between them. The CDR3 runs 15 residues.

The table lists this clonotype with a few counts. The V call is TRBV28, the J call TRBJ1-1; 9 nucleotides align to TRBD1. The CDR3 contains 12 residues. Germline V gene lookup returns CDR1 MDHEN and CDR2 SYDVKM. V shed 6 bases and J 10 bases; nucleotides not matched to a gene: 6. CDR3 protein: CASSLGTGRAFF. The CDR3 bases are TGTGCCAGCAGCCTCGGGACAGGGAGAGCTTTCTTT.

The rearrangement links TRBV20-1 to TRBJ2-1; 8 bases are a match to TRBD1. Per germline, CDR1 DFQATT and CDR2 SNEGSKA (reference sequence). V shed 0 bases, J shed 3 bases, and the junction held 7 bases outside the gene matches. The CDR3 totals 16 residues. CDR3 DNA: TGCAGTGCTAGAGATAAAGGACAGGGTATCTACAATGAGCAGTTCTTC. It is translated as CSARDKGQGIYNEQFF.

The genes are TRBV20-1 and TRBJ1-5; no firm D call. CDR3 size: 15 residues. V lost 4 bases and J lost 0, with 13 bases in between. The germline V gene encodes CDR1 DFQATT and CDR2 SNEGSKA (reference sequence). CDR3 bases: TGCAGTGCTACCCGGGAGTCCTATAGCAATCAGCCCCAGCATTTT. It yields the protein CSATRESYSNQPQHF.

In DNA, the CDR3 is TGCGCCAGCACAGGGGGAATAGGATCCTACGAGCAGTACTTC. Protein product: CASTGGIGSYEQYF. The V call is TRBV5-1, the J call TRBJ2-7; TRBD1 matches 7 bases. V lost 6 bases and J lost 1; bases outside the gene matches: 7. The CDR3 has 14 residues. The germline V gene encodes CDR1 SGHRS and CDR2 YFSETQ.

V and J are TRBV20-1 and TRBJ1-1; D gene unclear. The CDR3 runs to 14 residues. Deletions cut 0 bases from V and 2 bases from J, with 10 bases between. Germline CDR1 and CDR2: DFQATT and SNEGSKA (reference sequence). CDR3 nucleotides: TGCAGTGCTAGAGATCTTTGGACTAACACTGAAGCTTTCTTT. It encodes CSARDLWTNTEAFF.

The V call is TRBV5-1, the J call TRBJ2-3; 13 bases are shared with TRBD2. Germline V gene sequence: CDR1 SGHRS, CDR2 YFSETQ. After removal of 4 bases from V and 5 bases from J, the junction contained 7 bases not matched to a gene. The CDR3 has 16 residues. Here the CDR3 reads CASSRQGTSGIDTQYF. The CDR3 DNA follows: TGCGCCAGCAGCCGGCAGGGGACTAGCGGGATAGATACGCAGTATTTT.

This clonotype was seen more than once but under ten times. This chain joins TRBV7-9 and TRBJ1-6, with unresolved D. Germline V CDR1 and CDR2: SEHNR, FQNEAQ (reference sequence). Trimming shortened V by 3 bases and J by 7 bases, and 7 bases separated the two germline ends. There are 13 residues in the CDR3. CDR3 amino acids: CASSFIWNSPLHF. In DNA form, the CDR3 reads TGTGCCAGCAGCTTTATCTGGAATTCACCCCTCCACTTT. Variable domain in full (rest from reference TRBV7-9 and TRBJ1-6): DTGVSQNPRHKITKRGQNVTFRCDPISEHNRLYWYRQTLGQGPEFLTYFQNEAQLEKSRLLSDRFSAERPKGSFSTLEIQRTEQGDSAMYLCASSFIWNSPLHFGNGTRLTVT.

This clonotype has only a few counts. The rearrangement uses TRBV6-6 and TRBJ1-1; 7 bases fit TRBD1. CDR3 length equals 15 residues. Losses at the gene ends were 4 bases for V and 4 bases for J; bases not matched to a gene: 9. Germline V gene lookup returns CDR1 MNHNY and CDR2 SVGAGI (reference sequence). CDR3 in DNA: TGTGCCAGCAGTTCATTAACAGGGGTGGTCACTGAAGCTTTCTTT. This sequence encodes CASSSLTGVVTEAFF.

This chain links TRBV5-8 with TRBJ1-5; D gene uncertain. CDR1 SGHTS and CDR2 YDEGEE come from the germline V gene. This CDR3 has 15 amino acids. The ends were cut back, 0 bases at V and 2 bases at J, with 9 bases in the middle. The DNA of the CDR3 is TGTGCCAGCAGCTTGGACAGTTTTCGCAATCAGCCCCAGCATTTT. This translates into CASSLDSFRNQPQHF.

The rearrangement joins TRBV10-2 to TRBJ2-1; 10 bases are a match to TRBD2. V lost 5 bases to trimming and J lost 4 bases; unmatched junction nucleotides: 5. This CDR3 comprises 15 residues. CDR1 and CDR2 from the germline V gene are WSHSY and SAAADI. The CDR3 coding sequence is TGCGCCAGCAGTTTTACTAGCGGGGTATACAATGAGCAGTTCTTC. Translating gives CASSFTSGVYNEQFF.

The rearrangement links TRBV20-1 to TRBJ2-3, with 7 positions matching TRBD1. V was clipped by 8 bases and J by 2 bases; unmatched bases: 10. The germline gives CDR1 DFQATT, CDR2 SNEGSKA (reference sequence). The CDR3 has 14 residues. The CDR3 protein is CSPTRTGPTDTQYF. CDR3 coding DNA: TGCAGTCCAACCCGGACAGGCCCCACAGATACGCAGTATTTT.

Only a few counts were recorded for this clonotype. This CDR3 reads CSALTGRNTEAFF. The CDR3 nucleotides read TGCAGTGCTTTGACAGGGCGGAACACTGAAGCTTTCTTT. This sequence joins TRBV20-1 and TRBJ1-1; TRBD1 matches 7 bases. CDR3 length: 13 residues. After removal of 5 bases from V and 1 base from J, the junction contained 4 bases not matched to a gene. From germline, CDR1 is DFQATT and CDR2 SNEGSKA (reference sequence).

This clonotype has just a few counts. The chain employs TRBV6-6 and TRBJ1-1, with D possibly TRBD1 on 5 matching bases. The germline V gene encodes CDR1 MNHNY and CDR2 SVGAGI (reference sequence). The germline V and J ends were trimmed by 0 bases and 6 bases, with 14 bases remaining between them. This CDR3 is 15 amino acids long. CDR3 amino acids: CASSYSFGGEAEAFF. CDR3 coding DNA: TGTGCCAGCAGTTACTCCTTCGGGGGAGAGGCTGAAGCTTTCTTT.

This clonotype was picked up a small number of times. The chain recombines TRBV12-3 or TRBV12-4 with TRBJ2-6, with no clear D. The CDR3 extends over 14 amino acids. The V gene lost 5 bases and the J gene lost 0 bases, with 5 bases spanning the gap. DNA of the CDR3: TGTGCCAGCAGTGTCGACTCTGGGGCCAACGTCCTGACTTTC. It yields the protein CASSVDSGANVLTF.

The chain couples TRBV4-1 to TRBJ2-1, with 8 bases fitting TRBD1. The CDR3 spans 17 residues. J was trimmed by 6 bases and V by 1 base; bases with no gene match: 11. The germline CDR1 and CDR2 sequences are MGHRA and YSYEKL. The CDR3 loop is CASSQVGRQGASNEQFF. The CDR3 nucleotides read TGCGCCAGCAGCCAAGTCGGTCGGCAGGGGGCGAGCAATGAGCAGTTCTTC.

This rearrangement joins TRBV18 to TRBJ1-1; D might be TRBD1 (5 bases). Germline V gene sequence: CDR1 KGHSH, CDR2 LQKENI. CDR3 size: 14 residues. V shed 1 base and J shed 5 bases, with 11 bases lying between them. This chain's CDR3 is CASSPLQEETEAFF. The CDR3 bases are TGTGCCAGCTCACCACTACAGGAGGAGACTGAAGCTTTCTTT. Full variable domain (remainder filled in from reference TRBV18 and TRBJ1-1): NAGVMQNPRHLVRRRGQEARLRCSPMKGHSHVYWYRQLPEEGLKFMVYLQKENIIDESGMPKERFSAEFPKEGPSILRIQQVVRGDSAAYFCASSPLQEETEAFFGQGTRLTVV.

There are a few counts of this clonotype. The V gene is TRBV3-1, the J gene TRBJ2-3; unclear D gene. Germline values: CDR1 LGHDT, CDR2 YNNKEL (reference sequence). The CDR3 length is 16 residues. The V end was cut by 1 base, the J end by 2 bases, with 13 bases between. CDR3: CASSQVTGLVTDTQYF. The CDR3 nucleotides are TGTGCCAGCAGCCAAGTGACGGGCTTGGTCACAGATACGCAGTATTTT.

The V and J genes are TRBV20-1 and TRBJ1-3; possible D gene TRBD1, 5 bases. This CDR3 is built from 14 residues. Per the germline V gene, CDR1 is DFQATT and CDR2 is SNEGSKA (reference sequence). Trimming removed 2 bases at V and 0 bases at J, with 8 bases between. For the CDR3, the DNA is TGCAGTGCTAGATGGGACCTCTCTGGAAACACCATATATTTT. Translated, it gives CSARWDLSGNTIYF.